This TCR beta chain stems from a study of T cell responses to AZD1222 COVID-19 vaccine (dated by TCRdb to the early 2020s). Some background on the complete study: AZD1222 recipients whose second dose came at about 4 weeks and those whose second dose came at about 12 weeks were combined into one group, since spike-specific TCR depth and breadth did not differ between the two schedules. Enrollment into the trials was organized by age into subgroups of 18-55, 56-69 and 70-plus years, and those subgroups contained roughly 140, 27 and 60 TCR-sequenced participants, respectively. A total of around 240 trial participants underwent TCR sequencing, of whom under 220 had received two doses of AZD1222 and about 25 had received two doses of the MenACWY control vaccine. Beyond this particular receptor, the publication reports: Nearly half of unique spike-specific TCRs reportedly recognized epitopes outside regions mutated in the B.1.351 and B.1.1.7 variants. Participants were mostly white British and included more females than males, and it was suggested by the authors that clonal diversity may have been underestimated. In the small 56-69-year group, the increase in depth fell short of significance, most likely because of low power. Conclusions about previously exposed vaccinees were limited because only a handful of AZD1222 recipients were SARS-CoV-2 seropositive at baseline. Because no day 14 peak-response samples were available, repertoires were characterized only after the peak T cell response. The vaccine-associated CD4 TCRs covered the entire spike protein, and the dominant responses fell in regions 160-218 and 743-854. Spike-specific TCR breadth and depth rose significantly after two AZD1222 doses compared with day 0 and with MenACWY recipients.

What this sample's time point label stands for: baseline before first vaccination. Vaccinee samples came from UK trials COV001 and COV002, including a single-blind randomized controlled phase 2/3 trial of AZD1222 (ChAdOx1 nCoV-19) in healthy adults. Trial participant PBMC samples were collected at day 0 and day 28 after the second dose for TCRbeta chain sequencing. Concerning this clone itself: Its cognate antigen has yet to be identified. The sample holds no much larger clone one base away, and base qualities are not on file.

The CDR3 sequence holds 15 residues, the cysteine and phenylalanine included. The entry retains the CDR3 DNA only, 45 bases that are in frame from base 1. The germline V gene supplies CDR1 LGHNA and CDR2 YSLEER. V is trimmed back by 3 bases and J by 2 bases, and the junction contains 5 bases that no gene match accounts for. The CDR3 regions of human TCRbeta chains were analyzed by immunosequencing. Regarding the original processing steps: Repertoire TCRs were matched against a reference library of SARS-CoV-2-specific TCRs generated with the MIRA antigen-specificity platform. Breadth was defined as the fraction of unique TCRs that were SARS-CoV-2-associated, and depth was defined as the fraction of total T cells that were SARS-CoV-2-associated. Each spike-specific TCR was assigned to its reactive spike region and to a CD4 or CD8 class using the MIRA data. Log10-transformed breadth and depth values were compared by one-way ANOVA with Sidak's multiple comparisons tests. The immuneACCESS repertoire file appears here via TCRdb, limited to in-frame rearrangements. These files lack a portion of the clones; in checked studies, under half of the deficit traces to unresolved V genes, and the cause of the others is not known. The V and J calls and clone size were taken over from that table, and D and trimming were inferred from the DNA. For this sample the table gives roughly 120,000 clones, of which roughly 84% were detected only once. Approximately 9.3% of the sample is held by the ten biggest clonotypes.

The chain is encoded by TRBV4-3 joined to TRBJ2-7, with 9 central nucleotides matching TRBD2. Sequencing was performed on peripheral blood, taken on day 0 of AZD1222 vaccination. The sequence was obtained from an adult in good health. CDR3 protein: CASSQVTSGPYEQYF. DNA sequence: TGCGCCAGCAGCCAGGTGACTAGCGGACCCTACGAGCAGTACTTC.